The T cell receptor beta chain described here comes from a study of T-cell reconstitution after alpha-beta-depleted transplantation in children. Study-level results: The study reportedly traced alpha-beta T cells about two months after transplant to several hundred expanded graft clones.

As it was prepared, the TCRbeta library received unique molecular identifiers. A single record per CDR3 protein comes from TCRdb applying MiXCR to the PCR reads. The repertoire holds fewer than 550,000 distinct CDR3 sequences, with about an eighth as singletons. Note on this clonotype: The antigen remains undetermined.

The CDR3 has 13 residues. Trimming shortened V by 8 bases and J by 0 bases, and 8 bases separated the two germline ends. The chain uses TRBV12-3 or TRBV12-4 and TRBJ1-5; no definite D call. The source was PBMCs, mostly from graft donor cells, collected 180 days after TCRalphabeta/CD19-depleted stem cell transplant. This clonotype originated in a female patient under 10 years old who had a stem cell transplant for aplastic anemia, so the T cells may come from the graft donor. CDR3 nucleotides: TGTGCCAGCCAACGCGGTAGCAATCAGCCCCAGCATTTT. As protein: CASQRGSNQPQHF.